The table lists the clone carrying this T cell receptor beta chain with a count of one. Its antigen is undetermined. This entry comes from a study of T cell responses to AZD1222 COVID-19 vaccine. Study background: Pooling was applied to second doses at about 4 or about 12 weeks. Study outcomes and limitations: Reports say nearly half of spike-specific TCRs go after unmutated variant regions. Increased Spike-specific TCR breadth and depth were observed after two AZD1222 doses. The donors showed a predominance of white British ancestry and of females, with possible underestimation of clonal diversity.

Clones were read by immunoSEQ multiplex PCR, and TCRdb kept only the in-frame ones, dropping some. The sample carries about 140,000 clones, more than 85% recorded once. This TCR was sampled from an adult in good health. Specimen: peripheral blood, collected on day 0 of AZD1222 vaccination.

The CDR3: CASSHPGQGDEQYF. CDR3 DNA: TGCGCCAGCAGCCACCCGGGACAGGGGGACGAGCAGTACTTC. V usage is TRBV5-1 and J usage is TRBJ2-7; 11 bases line up with TRBD1. CDR1 and CDR2 (germline): SGHRS, YFSETQ. This CDR3 has 14 residues. After removal of 4 bases from V and 5 bases from J, the junction contained 5 bases not matched to a gene.